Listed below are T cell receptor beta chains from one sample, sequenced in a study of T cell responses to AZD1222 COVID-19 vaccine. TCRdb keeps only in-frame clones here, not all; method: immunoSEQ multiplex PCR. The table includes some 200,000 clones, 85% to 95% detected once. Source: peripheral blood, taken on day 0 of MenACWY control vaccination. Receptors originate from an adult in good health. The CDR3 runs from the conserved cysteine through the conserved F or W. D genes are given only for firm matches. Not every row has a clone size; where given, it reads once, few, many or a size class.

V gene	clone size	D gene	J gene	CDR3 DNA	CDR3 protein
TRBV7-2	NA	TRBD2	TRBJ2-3	TGTGCCAGCAGCTTAGGGGCGGGAGGGAGCACAGATACGCAGTATTTT	CASSLGAGGSTDTQYF
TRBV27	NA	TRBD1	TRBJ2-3	TGTGCCAGCAGTTCGTTAGTGGGACAGGGGTGGAATACGCAGTATTTT	CASSSLVGQGWNTQYF
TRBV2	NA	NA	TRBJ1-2	TGTGCCAGCAGTCGCGGACATCCGCCCAACTATGGCTACACCTTC	CASSRGHPPNYGYTF
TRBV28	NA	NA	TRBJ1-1	TGTGCCAGCAGTTTCCAGGGGCACCAAGCTTTCTTT	CASSFQGHQAFF
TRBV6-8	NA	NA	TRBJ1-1	TGTGCCAGCAGGTGCCCGACAGGGAACACTGAAGCTTTCTTT	CASRCPTGNTEAFF
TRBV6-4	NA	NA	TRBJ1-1	TGTGCCAGCAGTGAGGTAGAAGGAACTGAAGCTTTCTTT	CASSEVEGTEAFF
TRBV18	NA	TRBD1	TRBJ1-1	TGTGCCAGCTCACCACCGGGAAGGGGGCTACTCATGAACACTGAAGCTTTCTTT	CASSPPGRGLLMNTEAFF
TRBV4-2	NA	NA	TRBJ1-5	TGTGCCAGCAGCCAAGGTGAGGTCACCGTCAATCAGCCCCAGCATTTT	CASSQGEVTVNQPQHF
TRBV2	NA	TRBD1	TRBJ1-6	TGTGCCAGCACCTTACAGGGGGCTGATTCACCCCTCCACTTT	CASTLQGADSPLHF
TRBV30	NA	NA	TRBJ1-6	TGTGCCTGGAGCGTATCAGGGGCACGTCTTTATTCACCCCTCCACTTT	CAWSVSGARLYSPLHF
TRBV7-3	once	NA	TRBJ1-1	TGTGCCAGCAGCTTTACTGTAGGGGCTAACACTGAAGCTTTCTTT	CASSFTVGANTEAFF
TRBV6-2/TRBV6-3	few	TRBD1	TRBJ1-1	TGTGCCAGCAGTTACGGTACAGGGGGTCGATCGGCTTTCTTT	CASSYGTGGRSAFF
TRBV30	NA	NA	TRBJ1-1	TGTGCCTGCCAGAGGCGGAGGACCACTGAAGCTTTCTTT	CACQRRRTTEAFF
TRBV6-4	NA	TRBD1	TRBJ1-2	TGTGCCAGCAGTCCTAGACAGGGAGGGGCCTATGGCTACACCTTC	CASSPRQGGAYGYTF
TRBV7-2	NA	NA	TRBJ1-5	TGTGCCAGCAGCCCCCAGGGGAATCAGCCCCAGCATTTT	CASSPQGNQPQHF
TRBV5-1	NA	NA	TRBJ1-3	TGCGCCAGCAGTCAGACGGGCTCTGGAAACACCATATATTTT	CASSQTGSGNTIYF
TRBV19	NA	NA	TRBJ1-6	TGTGCCAGTACCGAGACACGCTCCTATAATTCACCCCTCCACTTT	CASTETRSYNSPLHF
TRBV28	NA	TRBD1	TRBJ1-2	TGTGCCAGCAGCTTGTGGGACAGGGGTGTACGAGGTGGCTACACCTTC	CASSLWDRGVRGGYTF
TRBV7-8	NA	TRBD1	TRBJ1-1	TGTGCCAGCAGGACAGGGGTGGGCACTGAAGCTTTCTTT	CASRTGVGTEAFF
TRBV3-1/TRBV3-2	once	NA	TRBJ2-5	TGTGCCAGCAGCCAAAGCGGGTCCAGGGAGACCCAGTACTTC	CASSQSGSRETQYF
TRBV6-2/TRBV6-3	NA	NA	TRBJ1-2	TGTGCCAGCAGTTCGAACAGGGTAGCCTATGGCTACACCTTC	CASSSNRVAYGYTF
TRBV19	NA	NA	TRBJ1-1	TGTGCCATCCGGACAACGAATATGAACACTGAAGCTTTCTTT	CAIRTTNMNTEAFF
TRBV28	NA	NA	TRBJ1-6	TGTGCCAGCAGCACGGGGGGGAGGGCTTTCACCCTCCACTTT	CASSTGGRAFTLHF
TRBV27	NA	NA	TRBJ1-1	TGTGCCAGCAGCCCGAAGGGACTTCCGAACACTGAAGCTTTCTTT	CASSPKGLPNTEAFF
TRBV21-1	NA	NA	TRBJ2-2	TGTGCCAGCAGCCCGGGACTAACGAACACCGGGGAGCTGTTTTTT	CASSPGLTNTGELFF
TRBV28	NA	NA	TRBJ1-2	TGTGCCAGCAGTTTCCCCCCCCCGCAGGGCGGAGGCTACACCTTC	CASSFPPPQGGGYTF
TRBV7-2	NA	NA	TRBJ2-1	TGTGCCAGCAGCTCCGGACCAAGGACCCTGAGGTATGAGCAGTTCTTC	CASSSGPRTLRYEQFF
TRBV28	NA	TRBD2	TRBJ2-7	TGTGCCAGCAGTTTCCAAGCGGGGGCCTACGAGCAGTACTTC	CASSFQAGAYEQYF
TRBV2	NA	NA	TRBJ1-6	TGTGCCAGCAGTGGACGGTCTAGGGCGAGTACCCTCCACTTT	CASSGRSRASTLHF
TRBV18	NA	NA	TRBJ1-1	TGTGCCAGCTCACTCCTGAACACTGAAGCTTTCTTT	CASSLLNTEAFF
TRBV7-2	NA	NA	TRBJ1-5	TGTGCCAGCAGCTTAACGCCCCGGACGGTAGTCTCGCCCCAGCATTTT	CASSLTPRTVVSPQHF
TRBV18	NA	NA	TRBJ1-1	TGTGCCAGCTCATCGGACAGGAACACTGAAGCTTTCTTT	CASSSDRNTEAFF
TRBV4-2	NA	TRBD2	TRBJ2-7	TGTGCCAGCAGCCTCACCGGGACTAGTGCCTACGAGCAGTACTTC	CASSLTGTSAYEQYF